This T cell receptor beta chain was documented in a study of cytomegalovirus exposure and HLA in healthy donors. PCR involved 60 Vbeta and 13 Jbeta primers. Sequencing used immunoSEQ multiplex PCR; TCRdb keeps in-frame clones, though not all of them. Of around 200,000 clones detected, about 80% appear once; the ten largest clones hold roughly a sixth. Sequences were obtained from PBMCs. This sequence was found in a man aged 35-49 years in good health and CMV-seronegative.

The CDR3 loop reads CASSQVAGIGFINEQFF. Written as DNA, the CDR3 is TGTGCCAGCAGCCAAGTGGCAGGGATCGGGTTTATCAATGAGCAGTTCTTC. The V call is TRBV14, the J call TRBJ2-1; a weak D match, TRBD1 (5 bases). Germline V gene lookup returns CDR1 SGHDN and CDR2 FVKESK. V gave up 1 base and J gave up 6 bases, with 19 bases separating them. The CDR3 contains 17 residues.